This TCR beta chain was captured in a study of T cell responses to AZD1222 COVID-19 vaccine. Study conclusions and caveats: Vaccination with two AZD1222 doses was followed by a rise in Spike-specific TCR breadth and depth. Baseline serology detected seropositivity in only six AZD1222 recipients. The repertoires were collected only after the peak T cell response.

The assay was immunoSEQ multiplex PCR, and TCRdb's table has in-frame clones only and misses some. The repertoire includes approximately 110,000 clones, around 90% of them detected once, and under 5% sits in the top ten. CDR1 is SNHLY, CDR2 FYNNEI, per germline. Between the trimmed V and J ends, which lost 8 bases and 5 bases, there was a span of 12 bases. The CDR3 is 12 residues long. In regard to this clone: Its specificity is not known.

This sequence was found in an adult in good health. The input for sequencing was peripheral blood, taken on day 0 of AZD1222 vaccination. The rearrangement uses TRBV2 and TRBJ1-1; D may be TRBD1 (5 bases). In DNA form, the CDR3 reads TGTGCCAGCCTGGACCCAGGGACTGAAGCTTTCTTT. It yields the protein CASLDPGTEAFF.